Listed here is a single TCR beta chain. Trimming at V came to 3 bases and at J to 7 bases, leaving 12 bases not matched to a gene. The CDR3 totals 15 residues. The germline CDR1 and CDR2 sequences are SEHNR and FQNEAQ (reference sequence). Repertoires were generated with immunoSEQ multiplex PCR, while TCRdb's copy carries only in-frame clones and drops some. The data hold 600,000 to 750,000 clones, with 90% observed a single time. The data originate from a study of shared clonotypes between healthy human individuals. V gene TRBV7-9 combines with J gene TRBJ2-7; 7 positions agree with TRBD2. The receptor was isolated from a man aged 18 to 30 in good health. Some clones in this sample may be carry-over from other donors' samples. The sample comprised memory CD8+ T cells from PBMCs. Described subset: CD45RO+ cells pooled with CCR7-negative TemRA cells. The CDR3 sequence: CASSFWGRETWEQYF. CDR3 DNA: TGTGCCAGCAGCTTTTGGGGGAGGGAGACTTGGGAGCAGTACTTC.